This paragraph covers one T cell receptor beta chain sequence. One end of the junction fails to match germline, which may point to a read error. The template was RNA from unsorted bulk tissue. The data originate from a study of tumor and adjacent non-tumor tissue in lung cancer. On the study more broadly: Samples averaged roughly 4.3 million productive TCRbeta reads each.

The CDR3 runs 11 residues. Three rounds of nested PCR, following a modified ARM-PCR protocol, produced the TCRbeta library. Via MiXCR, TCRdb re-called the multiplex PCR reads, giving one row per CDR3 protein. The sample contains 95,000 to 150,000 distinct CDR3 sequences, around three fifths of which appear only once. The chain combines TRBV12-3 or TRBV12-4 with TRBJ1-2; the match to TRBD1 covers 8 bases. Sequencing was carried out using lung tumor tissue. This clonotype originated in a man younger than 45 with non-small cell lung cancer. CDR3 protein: CASTRGTGYAF. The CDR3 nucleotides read TGTGCCAGCACTAGGGGGACAGGCTACGCCTTC.